This entry lists 18 T cell receptor beta chains sequenced from one sample in a study of blood T cell repertoires in COVID-19. Only in-frame clones appear in the TCRdb table, and some are missing; sequencing was by immunoSEQ multiplex PCR. This table has 200,000 to 300,000 clones, roughly nine tenths appearing once. Sequenced: peripheral blood. The receptors originated from a man aged 18 to 30 with active or convalescent COVID-19.

The chain recombines TRBV6-5 with TRBJ1-1; the D is unclear. The CDR3 sequence is 13 residues long. Germline loops: CDR1 MNHEY, CDR2 SVGAGI. V lost 5 bases and J 3 bases, leaving 10 bases between the germline ends. The CDR3 sequence is CASSPDTYTEAFF. In nucleotides, the CDR3 is TGTGCCAGCAGTCCCGACACCTACACTGAAGCTTTCTTT.

The V gene is TRBV5-1, the J gene TRBJ1-5, with 7 bases lining up with TRBD1. The germline V gene encodes CDR1 SGHRS and CDR2 YFSETQ. The ends lost 0 bases at V and 6 bases at J; junction bases unmatched: 18. The CDR3 extends over 19 amino acids. DNA for the CDR3: TGCGCCAGCAGCTTGGCCGTAACTTCGGCCAGGGGGGATAGTCAGCCCCAGCATTTT. It specifies CASSLAVTSARGDSQPQHF.

V is TRBV5-1 and J is TRBJ2-2, with D maybe TRBD2 (6 bases). The CDR3 is 16 amino acids. Trimming removed 4 bases at V and 2 bases at J, with 15 bases between. Germline V gene sequence: CDR1 SGHRS, CDR2 YFSETQ. Here the CDR3 reads CASSPVMEGNTGELFF. The CDR3 DNA reads TGCGCCAGCAGCCCGGTGATGGAGGGAAACACCGGGGAGCTGTTTTTT.

This chain connects TRBV5-1 to TRBJ1-1, with D possibly matching TRBD1 (6 bases). The CDR3 length is 14 residues. CDR1 and CDR2 from the germline V gene are SGHRS and YFSETQ. Trimming took off 4 bases at V and 6 bases at J, with 16 bases between the two ends. Here the CDR3 reads CASSREGGTPEAFF. The DNA for the CDR3 is TGCGCCAGCAGCAGAGAAGGGGGAACGCCTGAAGCTTTCTTT.

A note on this clone: Additional DNA sequences in this sample encode the identical CDR3. The gene calls are TRBV6-5 and TRBJ2-7, with D possibly matching TRBD1 (6 bases). In germline, CDR1 is MNHEY, CDR2 SVGAGI. The CDR3 runs to 14 residues. Trimming shortened V by 0 bases and J by 4 bases, and 10 bases separated the two germline ends. The CDR3 loop is CASSYSRGRYEQYF. Written as DNA, the CDR3 is TGTGCCAGCAGTTACTCGAGGGGGAGATACGAGCAGTACTTC.

This rearrangement joins TRBV7-6 to TRBJ1-6; possible D gene TRBD1, 6 bases. The CDR3 extends over 16 amino acids. In germline, CDR1 is SGHVS, CDR2 FNYEAQ. V was shortened by 1 base and J by 7 bases, with 14 bases between the two germline ends. DNA of the CDR3: TGTGCCAGCAGCTTAGGGTCGCAGGGGACGAATTCACCCCTCCACTTT. This gives the protein CASSLGSQGTNSPLHF.

Comments on this clone: This sample also contains other DNA sequences that code for the same CDR3. The rearrangement joins TRBV5-1 to TRBJ2-6; D unresolved. The germline V gene has CDR1 SGHRS and CDR2 YFSETQ. V lost 2 bases and J lost 2, with 5 bases in between. CDR3 size: 14 residues. The CDR3 region has the DNA TGCGCCAGCAGCTTAAACACTGGGGCCAACGTCCTGACTTTC. Protein sequence: CASSLNTGANVLTF. Full variable domain (rest looked up from reference TRBV5-1 and TRBJ2-6): KAGVTQTPRYLIKTRGQQVTLSCSPISGHRSVSWYQQTPGQGLQFLFEYFSETQRNKGNFPGRFSGRQFSNSRSEMNVSTLELGDSALYLCASSLNTGANVLTFGAGSRLTVL.

This chain connects TRBV19 to TRBJ1-1; unclear D gene. Germline V gives CDR1 LNHDA, CDR2 SQIVND (reference sequence). This CDR3 is 15 amino acids long. V gave up 5 bases and J gave up 4 bases, with 17 bases separating them. CDR3 DNA sequence: TGTGCCAGTAGTCTCCCGGGAAGGAGAGCCACTGAAGCTTTCTTT. Translated: CASSLPGRRATEAFF. The whole variable domain, filled in from reference TRBV19 and TRBJ1-1, reads DGGITQSPKYLFRKEGQNVTLSCEQNLNHDAMYWYRQDPGQGLRLIYYSQIVNDFQKGDIAEGYSVSREKKESFPLTVTSAQKNPTAFYLCASSLPGRRATEAFFGQGTRLTVV.

This chain links TRBV5-1 with TRBJ2-4; TRBD2 aligns across 14 bases. There are 17 residues in the CDR3. With V trimmed by 3 bases and J by 6 bases, 8 bases remained unmatched. Germline V gene sequence: CDR1 SGHRS, CDR2 YFSETQ. CDR3 amino acids: CASSSPTSGGAGNIQYF. CDR3 in DNA: TGCGCCAGCAGCTCCCCGACTAGCGGGGGGGCAGGAAACATTCAGTACTTC.

This sequence joins TRBV6-2 or TRBV6-3 and TRBJ2-3; D uncertain. CDR1 is MNHEY and CDR2 is SVGEGT in the germline V gene. CDR3 length: 16 residues. V dropped 2 bases and J dropped 0 bases, with 12 bases sitting between them. The CDR3 sequence: CASSYEPGTSTDTQYF. CDR3 in DNA: TGTGCCAGCAGTTACGAACCAGGTACTAGCACAGATACGCAGTATTTT.

Here the CDR3 reads CASSGEGLTEAFF. The CDR3 nucleotides read TGTGCCAGCAGTGGGGAGGGGCTCACTGAAGCTTTCTTT. The V gene is TRBV2, the J gene TRBJ1-1, with a possible D match to TRBD1 (5 bases). Between the trimmed V and J ends, which lost 4 bases and 4 bases, there was a span of 10 bases. This CDR3 is built from 13 residues. CDR1 and CDR2 (germline): SNHLY, FYNNEI.

V and J are TRBV3-1 (or the pseudogene TRBV3-2) and TRBJ1-1; D perhaps matches TRBD1 (6 bases). CDR1 and CDR2 (germline): LGHDT, YNNKEL (reference sequence). Trimming removed 0 bases at V and 0 bases at J, with 11 bases between. The CDR3 runs to 16 residues. Written as DNA, the CDR3 is TGTGCCAGCAGCCAAGAAGGGGGTAGAGTGAACACTGAAGCTTTCTTT. Translation gives CASSQEGGRVNTEAFF.

This chain links TRBV5-1 with TRBJ2-1; 7 bases are shared with TRBD2. The CDR3 loop spans 17 amino acids. Germline loops: CDR1 SGHRS, CDR2 YFSETQ. The ends lost 3 bases at V and 4 bases at J; junction bases unmatched: 13. This CDR3 reads CASSSMERGKEYNEQFF. CDR3 in DNA: TGCGCCAGCAGCTCTATGGAGCGGGGAAAGGAGTACAATGAGCAGTTCTTC.

V usage is TRBV3-1 (or the pseudogene TRBV3-2) and J usage is TRBJ2-5, with D unresolved. Trimming stripped 4 bases from V and 8 bases from J, with 17 bases between. This CDR3 region has 14 residues. Germline-derived CDR1 and CDR2 are LGHDT and YNNKEL (reference sequence). DNA of the CDR3: TGTGCCAGCAGCCCAACTACTCGATCGCCTACCCAGTACTTC. This translates into CASSPTTRSPTQYF.

Turning to this clone: Additional DNA sequences in this sample encode the identical CDR3. The chain couples TRBV5-1 to TRBJ2-7, with TRBD2 matching 11 bases. With 3 bases clipped from V and 3 bases from J, the junction kept 2 bases outside the gene matches. From germline, CDR1 is SGHRS and CDR2 YFSETQ. This CDR3 has 14 amino acids. The CDR3 nucleotides are TGCGCCAGCAGCTCTACTAGCGGGAGCTACGAGCAGTACTTC. Its translation: CASSSTSGSYEQYF.

The CDR3 loop reads CASSELAEGDTGELFF. DNA of the CDR3: TGTGCCAGCAGTGAACTAGCGGAGGGGGACACCGGGGAGCTGTTTTTT. The chain uses TRBV25-1 and TRBJ2-2; perhaps TRBD2 as D (7 bases). The CDR3 sequence is 16 residues long. The germline V gene has CDR1 MGHDK and CDR2 SYGVNS. The V gene lost 2 bases and the J gene lost 3 bases, with 13 bases spanning the gap.

V usage is TRBV9 and J usage is TRBJ2-7, with 8 bases fitting TRBD2. In germline, CDR1 is SGDLS, CDR2 YYNGEE. The CDR3 has 14 amino acids. The V and J ends lost 4 bases and 1 base, in that order; junction bases with no gene match: 4. CDR3 sequence: CASSPTSVSYEQYF. The DNA of the CDR3 is TGTGCCAGCAGCCCGACTAGCGTGTCCTACGAGCAGTACTTC.

The chain links TRBV6-5 to TRBJ1-6, with TRBD1 identical over 7 bases. CDR1 and CDR2 from the germline V gene are MNHEY and SVGAGI. CDR3 length: 14 amino acids. Trimming cost V 10 bases and J 5 bases; bases outside gene matches: 8. CDR3 loop: CATRGGTDNSPLHF. In DNA form, the CDR3 reads TGTGCCACCCGGGGGGGGACAGATAATTCACCCCTCCACTTT.